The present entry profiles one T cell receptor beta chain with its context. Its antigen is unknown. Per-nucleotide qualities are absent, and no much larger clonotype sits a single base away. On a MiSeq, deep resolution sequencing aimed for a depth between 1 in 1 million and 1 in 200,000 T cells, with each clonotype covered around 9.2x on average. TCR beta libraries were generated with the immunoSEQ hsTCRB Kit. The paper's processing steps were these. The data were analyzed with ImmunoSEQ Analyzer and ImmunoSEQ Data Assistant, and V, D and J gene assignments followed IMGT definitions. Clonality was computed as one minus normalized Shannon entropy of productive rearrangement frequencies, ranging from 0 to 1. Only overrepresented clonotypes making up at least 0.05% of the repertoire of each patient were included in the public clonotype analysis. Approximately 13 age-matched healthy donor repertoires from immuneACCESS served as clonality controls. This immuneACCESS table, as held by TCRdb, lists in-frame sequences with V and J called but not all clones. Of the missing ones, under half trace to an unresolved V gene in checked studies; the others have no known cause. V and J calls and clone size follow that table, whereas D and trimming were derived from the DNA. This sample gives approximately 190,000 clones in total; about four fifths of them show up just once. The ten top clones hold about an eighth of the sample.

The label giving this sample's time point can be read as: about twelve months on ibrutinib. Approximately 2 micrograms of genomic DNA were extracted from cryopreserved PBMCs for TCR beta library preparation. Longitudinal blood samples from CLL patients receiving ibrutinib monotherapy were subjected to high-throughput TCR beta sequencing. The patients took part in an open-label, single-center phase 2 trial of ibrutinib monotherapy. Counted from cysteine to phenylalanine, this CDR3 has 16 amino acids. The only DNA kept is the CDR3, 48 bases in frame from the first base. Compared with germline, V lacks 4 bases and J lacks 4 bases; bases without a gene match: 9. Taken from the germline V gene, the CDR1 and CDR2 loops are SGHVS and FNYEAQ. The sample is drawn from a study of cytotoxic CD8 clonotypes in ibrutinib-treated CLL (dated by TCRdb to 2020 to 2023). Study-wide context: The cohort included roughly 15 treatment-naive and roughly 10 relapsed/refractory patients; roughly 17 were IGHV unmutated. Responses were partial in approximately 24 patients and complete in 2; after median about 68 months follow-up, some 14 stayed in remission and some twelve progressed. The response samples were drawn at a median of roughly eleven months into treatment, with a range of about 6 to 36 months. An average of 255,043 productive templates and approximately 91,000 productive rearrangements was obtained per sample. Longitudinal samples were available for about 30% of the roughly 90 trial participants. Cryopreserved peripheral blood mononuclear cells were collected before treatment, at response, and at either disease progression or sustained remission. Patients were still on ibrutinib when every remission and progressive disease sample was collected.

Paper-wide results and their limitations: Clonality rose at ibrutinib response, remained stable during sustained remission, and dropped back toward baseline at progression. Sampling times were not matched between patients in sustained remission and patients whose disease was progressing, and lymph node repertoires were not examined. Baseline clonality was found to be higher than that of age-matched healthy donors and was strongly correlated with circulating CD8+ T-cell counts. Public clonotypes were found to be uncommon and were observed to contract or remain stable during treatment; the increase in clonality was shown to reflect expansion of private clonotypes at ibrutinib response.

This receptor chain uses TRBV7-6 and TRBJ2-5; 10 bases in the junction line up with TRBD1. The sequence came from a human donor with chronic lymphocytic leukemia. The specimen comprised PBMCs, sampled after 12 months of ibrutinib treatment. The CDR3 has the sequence CASSSMGTGVGETQYF. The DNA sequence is TGTGCCAGCAGCTCGATGGGGACAGGGGTAGGAGAGACCCAGTACTTC. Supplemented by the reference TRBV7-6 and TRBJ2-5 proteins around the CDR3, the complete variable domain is GAGVSQSPRYKVTKRGQDVALRCDPISGHVSLYWYRQALGQGPEFLTYFNYEAQQDKSGLPNDRFSAERPEGSISTLTIQRTEQRDSAMYRCASSSMGTGVGETQYFGPGTRLLVL.